This T cell receptor (beta chain) was captured by sequencing in a study of HIV-infected children after antiretroviral therapy interruption (dated by TCRdb to about 2019). General notes on the study: All eight included children had a CD4+ count above 500 and a viral load below 50 copies/ml, with four on planned treatment interruption and four on continuous treatment. A median age of roughly 9.6 years was recorded in the interruption group, and a median age of roughly 8 years was recorded in the continuous treatment group. In the continuous-treatment arm, samples from corresponding weeks 0, 48 and 150 were analyzed. Alongside measurements of thymic output, the study compared TCR repertoires of children on planned treatment interruption with TCR repertoires of children on continuous antiretroviral treatment. Exposure to EBV and CMV had been recorded for most participating children. In the interruption arm, samples were obtained at week 0, week 12, end of interruption (week 24 or 48), and about 3 years after study end. Results the study describes overall, beyond this receptor: The small number of patients is a limitation of the study, so the data should be interpreted with caution. Minor non-naive CD45RA+ populations, such as EMRA or stem memory cells, might be present among the sorted CD45RA+ naive cells. For naive CD4+ repertoires of PTI patients, CDR3 sharing between time points dropped once interruption began, while many sequences were shared between the end of interruption and 3 years later. An increase in the naive CD4+ Gini coefficient was observed by the end of treatment interruption, suggesting clonal expansion, and a return to baseline was observed by 3 years.

The protocol used for the library was 3' RACE. TCR libraries were built from RNA using a 3' RACE protocol with unique molecular identifiers to correct PCR amplification bias. Up to about 12 amplicon libraries were pooled and sequenced on an Illumina MiSeq with v2 2x250 paired-end chemistry. Per the source publication's procedure: Reads were processed with Decombinator for assignment of V and J genes and CDR3, and barcode-based correction of errors and PCR bias was applied. Before Gini coefficients were calculated with the R ineq package, the repertoires were subsampled to the same depth. CDR3 similarity was assessed with GLIPH, Hamming distance and a shared triplet metric. TCRdb applied fastp at Q25 and MiXCR to the public reads, then kept only in-frame beta chains. Merged by CDR3 protein, the rows form single entries marked with the most common genes and DNA. The V and J calls follow TCRdb's processing rather than the paper's. This sample lists about 46,000 distinct CDR3 sequences; 3.5% to 5% were detected once. About 0.71% of the sample is held by the ten biggest clonotypes.

This clonotype has ten or more counts. Its antigen is currently not known. Base-call qualities are not available, and no considerably larger clone is one nucleotide away. The sample's treatment or condition label, in plain terms: PENTA 11 planned treatment interruption arm or continuous ART arm. Children from the United Kingdom aged 2 to 15 years who had been given at least three-drug ART for at least 24 weeks were enrolled as participants. The study required cryopreserved PBMCs containing at least 5 million viable cells, and several candidate patients were excluded because of low viable PBMC yield. Using a FACSAria III cell sorter, naive CD4+ CD45RA+ CD45RO- T cells were FACS-sorted out of thawed PBMCs. After sorting, cells were fixed, and RNA was extracted with the RNeasy FFPE kit and then with the RNeasy Micro kit. This sequence was found in a pool of human donors with HIV. Sample: CD45RA+ CD4+ T cells from PBMCs, pooled from several time points, taken from a donor given antiretroviral therapy, either interrupted or continuous. The cell subset or site label, read with the paper, signifies: naive CD4+ CD45RA+ CD45RO- T cells.

The CDR3 is CASSEAEGHYGYTF. The DNA is TGTGCCAGCAGTGAAGCCGAGGGGCACTATGGCTACACCTTC. Recombination joined TRBV6-1 with TRBJ1-2; a tentative D call is TRBD1 (5 bases match). The CDR3 numbers 14 residues from cysteine through phenylalanine. Of all the DNA, just the CDR3 is kept, 42 bases in frame from base 1. Trimming removed 0 bases from V and 3 bases from J, leaving 8 bases between the germline ends. CDR1 and CDR2 were assigned from the germline V gene as MNHNS and SASEGT.